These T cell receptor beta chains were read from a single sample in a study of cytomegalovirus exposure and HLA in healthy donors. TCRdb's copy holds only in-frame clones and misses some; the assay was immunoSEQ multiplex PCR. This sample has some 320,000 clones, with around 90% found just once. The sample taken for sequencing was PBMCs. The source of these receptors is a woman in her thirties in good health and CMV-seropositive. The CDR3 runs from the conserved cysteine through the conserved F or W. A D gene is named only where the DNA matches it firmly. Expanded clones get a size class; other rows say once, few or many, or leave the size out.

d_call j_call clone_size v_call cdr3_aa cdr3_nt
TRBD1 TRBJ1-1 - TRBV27 CASSWGGGMNTEAFF TGTGCCAGCAGTTGGGGAGGGGGCATGAACACTGAAGCTTTCTTT
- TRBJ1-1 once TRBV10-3 CATCASAGTEAFF TGTGCCACCTGCGCGAGCGCGGGGACTGAAGCTTTCTTT
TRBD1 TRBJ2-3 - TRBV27 CASSKSWTGSTDTQYF TGTGCCAGCAGTAAATCTTGGACAGGGAGCACAGATACGCAGTATTTT
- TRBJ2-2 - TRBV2 CASTSGVGQGDTGELFF TGTGCCAGCACGAGCGGGGTAGGACAGGGAGACACCGGGGAGCTGTTTTTT
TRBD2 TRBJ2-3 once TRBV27 CASTGWAGRGGTDTQYF TGTGCCAGCACGGGATGGGCGGGGCGGGGGGGCACAGATACGCAGTATTTT
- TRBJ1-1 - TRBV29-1 CSVKPALNTEAFF TGCAGCGTTAAGCCAGCCTTGAACACTGAAGCTTTCTTT
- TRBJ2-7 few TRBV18 CASSPPSYEQYF TGTGCCAGCTCACCACCAAGTTACGAGCAGTACTTC
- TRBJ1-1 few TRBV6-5 CASSQGGNTEAFF TGTGCCAGCAGTCAGGGTGGGAACACTGAAGCTTTCTTT
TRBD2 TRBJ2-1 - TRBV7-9 CASSLMSGLGGNEQFF TGTGCCAGCAGCTTAATGTCTGGACTAGGAGGGAATGAGCAGTTCTTC
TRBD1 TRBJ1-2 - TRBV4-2 CASSQDHGTGIDYGYTF TGTGCCAGCAGCCAAGATCATGGGACAGGGATTGACTATGGCTACACCTTC
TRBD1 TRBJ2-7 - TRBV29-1 CSVEEQGAREQYF TGCAGCGTTGAAGAACAGGGGGCACGCGAGCAGTACTTC
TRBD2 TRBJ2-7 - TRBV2 CASSPGLAGYEQYF TGTGCCAGCAGCCCGGGACTAGCGGGCTACGAGCAGTACTTC
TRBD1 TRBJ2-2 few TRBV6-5 CASRSQTGGGRELFF TGTGCCAGCAGGAGCCAGACAGGGGGCGGAAGGGAGCTGTTTTTT
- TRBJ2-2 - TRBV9 CASSVGGGPLLPNTGELFF TGTGCCAGCAGCGTAGGGGGGGGCCCTCTCCTACCGAACACCGGGGAGCTGTTTTTT
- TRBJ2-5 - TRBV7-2 CASSSVGETQYF TGTGCCAGCAGCTCAGTGGGCGAGACCCAGTACTTC
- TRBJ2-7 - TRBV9 CASSVATGPSYEQYF TGTGCCAGCAGCGTAGCTACCGGCCCCTCCTACGAGCAGTACTTC
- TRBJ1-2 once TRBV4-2 CASSQDWETGSYTF TGTGCCAGCAGCCAAGATTGGGAGACAGGATCGTACACCTTC
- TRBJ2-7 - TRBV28 CASTGESRAPVDEQYF TGTGCCAGCACTGGAGAATCTAGAGCACCAGTCGACGAGCAGTACTTC
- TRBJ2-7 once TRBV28 CASRFRADEQYF TGTGCCAGCAGGTTCCGGGCGGACGAGCAGTACTTC
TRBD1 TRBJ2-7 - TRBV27 CASSQQGAREQYF TGTGCCAGCAGCCAACAGGGGGCAAGGGAGCAGTACTTC
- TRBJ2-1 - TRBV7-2 CASSSRVGNEQFF TGTGCCAGCAGCTCTCGGGTGGGGAATGAGCAGTTCTTC
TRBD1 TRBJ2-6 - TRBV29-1 CSVRTGIDSGANVLTF TGCAGCGTACGGACAGGGATTGACTCTGGGGCCAACGTCCTGACTTTC
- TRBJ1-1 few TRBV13 CASSQSQGTGTEAFF TGTGCCAGCAGCCAATCTCAGGGAACGGGTACTGAAGCTTTCTTT
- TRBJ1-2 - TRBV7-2 CASSLDGVELAYGYTF TGTGCCAGCAGCTTGGACGGGGTGGAGCTTGCCTATGGCTACACCTTC
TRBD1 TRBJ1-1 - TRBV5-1 CASSRRTGLVNTEAFF TGCGCCAGCAGCAGACGGACAGGGCTAGTTAACACTGAAGCTTTCTTT
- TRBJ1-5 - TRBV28 CASSGGGSNQPQHF TGTGCCAGCAGTGGGGGGGGGAGCAATCAGCCCCAGCATTTT
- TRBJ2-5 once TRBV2 CASSVDWQETQYF TGTGCCAGCAGTGTGGATTGGCAAGAGACCCAGTACTTC
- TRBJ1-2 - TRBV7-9 CASSGSAYGYTF TGTGCCAGCAGTGGCAGCGCCTATGGCTACACCTTC
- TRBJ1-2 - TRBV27 CASSLSWQEGGYTF TGTGCCAGCAGTTTATCTTGGCAGGAGGGCGGCTACACCTTC
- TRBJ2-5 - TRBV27 CASSFSGYQETQYF TGTGCCAGCAGTTTTTCTGGTTATCAAGAGACCCAGTACTTC
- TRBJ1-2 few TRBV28 CASSLGGGYTF TGTGCCAGCAGTTTAGGGGGCGGCTACACCTTC
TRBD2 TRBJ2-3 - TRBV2 CATTLAGGTDTQYF TGTGCCACCACTCTAGCGGGGGGCACAGATACGCAGTATTTT
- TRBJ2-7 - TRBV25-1 CASSAYGGYEQYF TGTGCCAGCAGTGCCTACGGGGGCTACGAGCAGTACTTC
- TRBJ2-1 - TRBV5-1 CASSSPRRHEQFF TGCGCCAGCAGCAGTCCACGTAGGCATGAGCAGTTCTTC
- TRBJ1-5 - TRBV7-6 CASSLAGRSQPQHF TGTGCCAGCAGCTTAGCGGGACGGAGCCAGCCCCAGCATTTT
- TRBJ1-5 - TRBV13 CASSLGRAQPQHF TGTGCCAGCAGCTTAGGCAGGGCACAGCCCCAGCATTTT
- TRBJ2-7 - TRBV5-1 CASSSTGTNSYEQYF TGCGCCAGCAGCTCTACCGGGACGAACAGCTACGAGCAGTACTTC
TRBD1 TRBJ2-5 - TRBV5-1 CASSLKPPGQGGETQYF TGCGCCAGCAGCTTGAAACCACCGGGACAGGGTGGGGAGACCCAGTACTTC
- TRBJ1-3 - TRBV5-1 CASSSGPSSGNTIYF TGCGCCAGCAGCTCCGGACCGTCCTCTGGAAACACCATATATTTT
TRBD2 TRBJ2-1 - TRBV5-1 CASSFFSGLAGRKGNEQFF TGCGCCAGCAGCTTTTTCTCCGGACTAGCGGGTCGTAAAGGCAATGAGCAGTTCTTC
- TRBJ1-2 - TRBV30 CAWKRRVYGYTF TGTGCCTGGAAGAGACGGGTCTATGGCTACACCTTC
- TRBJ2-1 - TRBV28 CASSLSGTTLYNEQFF TGTGCCAGCAGTTTGTCCGGCACAACCCTCTACAATGAGCAGTTCTTC
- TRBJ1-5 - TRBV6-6 CASSHFEGGNQPQHF TGTGCCAGCAGCCACTTTGAGGGTGGCAATCAGCCCCAGCATTTT
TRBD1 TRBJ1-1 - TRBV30 CAWSVHRGLGNTEAFF TGTGCCTGGAGTGTACACAGGGGGCTAGGGAACACTGAAGCTTTCTTT
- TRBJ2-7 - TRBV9 CASSVGAVPVYEQYF TGTGCCAGCAGCGTAGGAGCGGTACCAGTCTACGAGCAGTACTTC
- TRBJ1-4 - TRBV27 CASRTTGLWEKLFF TGTGCCAGTAGAACGACAGGCCTATGGGAAAAACTGTTTTTT
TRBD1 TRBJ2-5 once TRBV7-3 CASSLGGNQETQYF TGTGCCAGCAGTTTAGGGGGCAACCAAGAGACCCAGTACTTC
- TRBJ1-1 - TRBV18 CASSPQAVGNTEAFF TGTGCCAGCTCACCACAGGCGGTTGGTAACACTGAAGCTTTCTTT
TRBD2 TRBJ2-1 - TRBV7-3 CASSKTGGRASEQFF TGTGCCAGCAGCAAAACAGGTGGGAGGGCGAGTGAGCAGTTCTTC
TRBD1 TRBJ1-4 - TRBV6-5 CASSRRTGTNEKLFF TGTGCCAGCAGTCGGAGGACAGGAACTAATGAAAAACTGTTTTTT
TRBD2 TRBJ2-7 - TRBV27 CASSLRGRTYEQYF TGTGCCAGCAGTTTACGCGGGAGGACCTACGAGCAGTACTTC
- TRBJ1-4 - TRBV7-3 CASSSRRGEKLFF TGTGCCAGCAGCTCCCGGAGAGGTGAAAAACTGTTTTTT
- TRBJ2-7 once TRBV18 CASSPGLSVYEQYF TGTGCCAGCTCACCAGGGTTATCGGTCTACGAGCAGTACTTC